Included here is one T cell receptor (beta chain) sequence, with context. The data were produced by immunoSEQ multiplex PCR, yet TCRdb's version contains in-frame clones alone and is incomplete. The repertoire holds around 95,000 clones, about 92% seen once, with around 0.25% in the top ten. These data come from a study of OX40 agonist ivuxolimab in advanced cancers. Study details: Ivuxolimab is a fully human IgG2 antibody that activates OX40 (CD134).

The receptor comes from an adult with an advanced solid tumor such as melanoma, head and neck, liver or kidney cancer. The sample consisted of CD4+ or CD8+ T cells sorted from blood, taken in a trial of the OX40 agonist ivuxolimab.

The CDR3 coding sequence is TGTGCCAGTAGAGATCTAGCGGGAGGGGGCAATGAGCAGTTCTTC. It is translated as CASRDLAGGGNEQFF. The rearrangement joins TRBV19 to TRBJ2-1; 12 bases are a match to TRBD2. V shed 6 bases, J shed 6 bases, and the junction held 6 bases outside the gene matches. Per germline, CDR1 LNHDA and CDR2 SQIVND (reference sequence). CDR3 length: 15 residues.